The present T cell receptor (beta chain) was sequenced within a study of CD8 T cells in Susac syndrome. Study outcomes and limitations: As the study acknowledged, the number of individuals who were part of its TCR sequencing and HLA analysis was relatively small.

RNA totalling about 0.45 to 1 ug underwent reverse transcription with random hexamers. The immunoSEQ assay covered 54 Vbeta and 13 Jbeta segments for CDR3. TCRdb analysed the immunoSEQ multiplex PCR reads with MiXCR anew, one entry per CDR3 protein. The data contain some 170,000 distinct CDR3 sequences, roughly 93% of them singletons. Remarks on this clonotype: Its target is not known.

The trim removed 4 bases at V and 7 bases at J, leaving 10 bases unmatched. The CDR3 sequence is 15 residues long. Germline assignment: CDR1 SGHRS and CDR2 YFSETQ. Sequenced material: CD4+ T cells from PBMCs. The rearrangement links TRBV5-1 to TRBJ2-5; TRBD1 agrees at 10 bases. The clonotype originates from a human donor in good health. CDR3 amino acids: CASSPGTGEIGTQYF. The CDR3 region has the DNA TGCGCCAGCAGCCCCGGGACAGGGGAGATCGGGACCCAGTACTTC.